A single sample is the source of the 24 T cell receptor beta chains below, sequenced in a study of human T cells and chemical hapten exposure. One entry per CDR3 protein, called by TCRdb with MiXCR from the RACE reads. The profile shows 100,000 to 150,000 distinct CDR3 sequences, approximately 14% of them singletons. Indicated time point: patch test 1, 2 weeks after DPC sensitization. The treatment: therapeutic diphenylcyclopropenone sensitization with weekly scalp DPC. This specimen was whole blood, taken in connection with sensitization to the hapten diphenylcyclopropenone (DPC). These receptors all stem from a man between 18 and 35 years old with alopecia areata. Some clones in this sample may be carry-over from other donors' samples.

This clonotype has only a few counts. This CDR3 is CASSRDNRGTYGYTF. The DNA of the CDR3 is TGCGCCAGCAGCCGAGATAACAGGGGAACCTATGGCTACACCTTC. V gene TRBV4-3 combines with J gene TRBJ1-2; 7 bases are shared with TRBD1. This CDR3 contains 15 residues. The germline CDR1 and CDR2 sequences are LGHNA and YSLEER. V lost 4 bases and J lost 4; bases outside the gene matches: 9.

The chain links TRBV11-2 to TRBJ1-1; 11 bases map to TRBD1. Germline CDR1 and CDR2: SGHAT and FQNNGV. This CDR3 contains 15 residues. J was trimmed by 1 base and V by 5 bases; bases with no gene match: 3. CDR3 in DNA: TGTGCCAGCAGCCCGGGGACAGGGGGGAACACTGAAGCTTTCTTT. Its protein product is CASSPGTGGNTEAFF.

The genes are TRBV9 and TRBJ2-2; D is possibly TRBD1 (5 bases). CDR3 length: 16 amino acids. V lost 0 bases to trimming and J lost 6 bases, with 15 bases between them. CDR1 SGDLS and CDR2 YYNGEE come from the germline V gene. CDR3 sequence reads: CASSVGVNQGAGELFF. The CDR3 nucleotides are TGTGCCAGCAGCGTAGGGGTGAATCAAGGGGCCGGGGAGCTGTTTTTT.

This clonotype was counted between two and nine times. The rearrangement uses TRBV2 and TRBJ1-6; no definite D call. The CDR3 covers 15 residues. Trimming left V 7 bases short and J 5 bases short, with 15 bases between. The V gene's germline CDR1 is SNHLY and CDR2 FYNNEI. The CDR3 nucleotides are TGTGCCAGCACCCCCCGGGAAGGCCATAATTCACCCCTCCACTTT. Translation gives CASTPREGHNSPLHF.

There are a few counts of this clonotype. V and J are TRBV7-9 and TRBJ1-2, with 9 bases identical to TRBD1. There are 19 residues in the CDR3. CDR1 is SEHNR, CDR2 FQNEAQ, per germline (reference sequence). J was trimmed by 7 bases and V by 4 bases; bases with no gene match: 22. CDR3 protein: CASSSAKDRGAPVGGGYTF. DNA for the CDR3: TGTGCCAGCAGCTCAGCAAAGGACAGGGGAGCTCCCGTTGGAGGTGGCTACACCTTC.

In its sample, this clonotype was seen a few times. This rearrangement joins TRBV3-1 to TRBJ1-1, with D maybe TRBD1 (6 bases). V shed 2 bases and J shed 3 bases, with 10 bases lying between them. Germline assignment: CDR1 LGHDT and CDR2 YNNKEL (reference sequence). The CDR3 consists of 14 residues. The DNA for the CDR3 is TGTGCCAGCAGCCAAAAGGGGGTATACACTGAAGCTTTCTTT. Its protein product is CASSQKGVYTEAFF. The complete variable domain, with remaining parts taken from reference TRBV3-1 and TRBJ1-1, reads DTAVSQTPKYLVTQMGNDKSIKCEQNLGHDTMYWYKQDSKKFLKIMFSYNNKELIINETVPNRFSPKSPDKAHLNLHINSLELGDSAVYFCASSQKGVYTEAFFGQGTRLTVV.

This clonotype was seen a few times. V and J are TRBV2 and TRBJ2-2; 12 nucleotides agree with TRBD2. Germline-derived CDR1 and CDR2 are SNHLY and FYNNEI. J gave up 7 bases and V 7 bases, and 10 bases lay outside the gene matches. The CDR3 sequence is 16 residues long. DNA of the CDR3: TGTGCCAGCACCGGACTAGCGGGGAGCCCGATCGGGGAGCTGTTTTTT. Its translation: CASTGLAGSPIGELFF.

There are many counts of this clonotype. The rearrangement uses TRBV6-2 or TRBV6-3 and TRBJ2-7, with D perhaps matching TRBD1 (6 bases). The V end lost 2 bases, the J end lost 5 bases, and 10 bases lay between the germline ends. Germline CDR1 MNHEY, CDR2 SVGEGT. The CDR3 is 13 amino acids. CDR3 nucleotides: TGTGCCAGCAGTTACCCTCCAGGGGACGAGCAGTACGTC. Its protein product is CASSYPPGDEQYV.

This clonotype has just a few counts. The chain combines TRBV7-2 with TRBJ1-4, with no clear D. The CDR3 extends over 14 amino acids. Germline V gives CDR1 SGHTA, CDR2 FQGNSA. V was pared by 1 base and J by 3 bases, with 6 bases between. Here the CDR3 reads CASSLGGSNEKLFF. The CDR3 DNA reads TGTGCCAGCAGCTTAGGAGGGTCTAATGAAAAACTGTTTTTT.

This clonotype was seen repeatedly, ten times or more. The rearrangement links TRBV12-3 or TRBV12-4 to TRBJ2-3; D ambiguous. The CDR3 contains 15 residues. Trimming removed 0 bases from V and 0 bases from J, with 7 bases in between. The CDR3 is CASSLAGFSTDTQYF. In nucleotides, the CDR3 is TGTGCCAGCAGTTTAGCCGGTTTTAGCACAGATACGCAGTATTTT.

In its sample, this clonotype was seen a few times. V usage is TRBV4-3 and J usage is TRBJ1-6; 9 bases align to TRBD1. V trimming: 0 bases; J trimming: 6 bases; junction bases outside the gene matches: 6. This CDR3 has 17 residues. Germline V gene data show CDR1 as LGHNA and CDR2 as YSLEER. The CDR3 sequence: CASSQDPKQGANSPLHF. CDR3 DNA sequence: TGCGCCAGCAGCCAAGATCCTAAACAGGGGGCTAATTCACCCCTCCACTTT.

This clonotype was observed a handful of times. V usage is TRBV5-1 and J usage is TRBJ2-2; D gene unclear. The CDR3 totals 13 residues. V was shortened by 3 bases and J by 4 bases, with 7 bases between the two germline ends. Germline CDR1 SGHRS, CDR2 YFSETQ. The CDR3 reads CASSSGSTGELFF. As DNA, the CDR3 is TGCGCCAGCAGCTCGGGCAGCACCGGGGAGCTGTTTTTT. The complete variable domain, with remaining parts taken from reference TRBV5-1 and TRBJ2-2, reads KAGVTQTPRYLIKTRGQQVTLSCSPISGHRSVSWYQQTPGQGLQFLFEYFSETQRNKGNFPGRFSGRQFSNSRSEMNVSTLELGDSALYLCASSSGSTGELFFGEGSRLTVL.

This CDR3 is CSARAPHSGGWETQYF. Written as DNA, the CDR3 is TGCAGTGCTAGAGCTCCTCACTCCGGAGGGTGGGAGACCCAGTACTTC. This rearrangement joins TRBV20-1 to TRBJ2-5; possible D gene TRBD2, 6 bases. Deletions cut 1 base from V and 5 bases from J, with 20 bases between. Looked up from germline, CDR1 is DFQATT and CDR2 is SNEGSKA (reference sequence). This CDR3 region has 16 residues.

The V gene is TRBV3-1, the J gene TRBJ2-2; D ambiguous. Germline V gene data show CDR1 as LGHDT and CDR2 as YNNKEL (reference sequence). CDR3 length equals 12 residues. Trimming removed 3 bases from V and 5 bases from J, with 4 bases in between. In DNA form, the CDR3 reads TGTGCCAGCAGCCAGCAGACCGGGGAGCTGTTTTTT. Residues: CASSQQTGELFF.

The CDR3 coding sequence is TGTGCCAGCGGACAGGATAGCAATCAGCCCCAGCATTTT. This encodes CASGQDSNQPQHF. The chain links TRBV2 to TRBJ1-5; 7 bases agree with TRBD1. The V and J ends lost 8 bases and 0 bases, in that order; junction bases with no gene match: 1. This CDR3 contains 13 residues. Germline CDR1 SNHLY, CDR2 FYNNEI.

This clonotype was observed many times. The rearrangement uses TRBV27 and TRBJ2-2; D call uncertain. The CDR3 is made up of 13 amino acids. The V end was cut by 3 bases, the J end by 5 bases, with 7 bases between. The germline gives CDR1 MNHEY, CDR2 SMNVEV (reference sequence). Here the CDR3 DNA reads TGTGCCAGCAGTTTTAGGTGGACCGGGGAGCTGTTTTTT. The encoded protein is CASSFRWTGELFF.

CDR3: CASSLSPSGGVQYF. The CDR3, as DNA: TGTGCCAGCAGCTTATCCCCGTCGGGGGGCGTGCAGTACTTC. The chain uses TRBV7-9 and TRBJ2-7; D perhaps matches TRBD2 (7 bases). The CDR3 is 14 amino acids. Germline loops: CDR1 SEHNR, CDR2 FQNEAQ (reference sequence). V was pared by 2 bases and J by 9 bases, with 17 bases between.

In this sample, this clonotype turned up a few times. CDR3 sequence: CASVPPFAPIAFF. DNA of the CDR3: TGTGCTAGTGTCCCCCCCTTTGCCCCCATCGCTTTCTTT. The chain carries TRBV12-5 and TRBJ1-1, with D unresolved. The CDR3 is 13 amino acids. V lost 7 bases and J 11 bases, leaving 20 bases between the germline ends. CDR1 and CDR2 (germline): LGHNT, FRNRAP. Based on the CDR3 plus reference TRBV12-5 and TRBJ1-1, the full variable domain is DARVTQTPRHKVTEMGQEVTMRCQPILGHNTVFWYRQTMMQGLELLAYFRNRAPLDDSGMPKDRFSAEMPDATLATLKIQPSEPRDSAVYFCASVPPFAPIAFFGQGTRLTVV.

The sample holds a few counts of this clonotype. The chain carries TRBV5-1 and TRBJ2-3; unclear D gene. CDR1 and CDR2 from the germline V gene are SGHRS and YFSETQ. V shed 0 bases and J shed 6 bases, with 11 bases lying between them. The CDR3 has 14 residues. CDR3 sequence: CASSLVGLDDTQYF. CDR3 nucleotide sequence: TGCGCCAGCAGCTTGGTAGGGTTGGACGATACGCAGTATTTT.

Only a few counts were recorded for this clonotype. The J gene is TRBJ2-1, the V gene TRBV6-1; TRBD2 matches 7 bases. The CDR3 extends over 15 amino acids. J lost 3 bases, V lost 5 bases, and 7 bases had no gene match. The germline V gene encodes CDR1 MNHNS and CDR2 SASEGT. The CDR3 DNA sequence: TGTGCCAGCAGTTGGGAGGGCGGTCTCTACAATGAGCAGTTCTTC. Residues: CASSWEGGLYNEQFF.

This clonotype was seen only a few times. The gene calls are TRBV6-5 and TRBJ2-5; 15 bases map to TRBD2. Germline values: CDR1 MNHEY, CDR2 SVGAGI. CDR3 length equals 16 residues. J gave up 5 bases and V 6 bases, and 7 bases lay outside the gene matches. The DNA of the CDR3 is TGTGCCAGCAGAGGACTAGCGGGGGGGAATAGGGAGACCCAGTACTTC. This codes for CASRGLAGGNRETQYF.

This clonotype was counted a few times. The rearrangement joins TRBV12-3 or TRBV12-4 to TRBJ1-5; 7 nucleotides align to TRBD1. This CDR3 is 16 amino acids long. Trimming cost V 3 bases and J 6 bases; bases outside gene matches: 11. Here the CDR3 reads CASSFVDRDVGQPQHF. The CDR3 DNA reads TGTGCCAGCAGTTTTGTTGACAGGGATGTAGGTCAGCCCCAGCATTTT.

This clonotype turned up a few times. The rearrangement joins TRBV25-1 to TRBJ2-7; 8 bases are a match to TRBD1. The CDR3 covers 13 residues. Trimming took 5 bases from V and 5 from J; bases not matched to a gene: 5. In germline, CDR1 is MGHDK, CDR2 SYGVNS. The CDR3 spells CASSSGGVHEQYF. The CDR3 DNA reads TGTGCCAGCAGTTCAGGGGGCGTGCACGAGCAGTACTTC.

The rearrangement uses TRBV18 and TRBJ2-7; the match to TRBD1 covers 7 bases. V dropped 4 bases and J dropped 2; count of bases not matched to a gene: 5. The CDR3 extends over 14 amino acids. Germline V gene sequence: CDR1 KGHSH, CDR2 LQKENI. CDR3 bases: TGTGCCAGCTCACTTAGGGGGCCTCCCTACGAGCAGTACGTC. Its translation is CASSLRGPPYEQYV.